This entry describes one T cell receptor (beta chain). The data originate from a study of blood T cell repertoires in COVID-19. CDR1 and CDR2 (germline): GTSNPN, SVGIG (reference sequence). V shed 5 bases and J shed 3 bases, with 12 bases lying between them. This CDR3 is built from 13 residues. Some clones are missing from TCRdb's copy, which holds only in-frame ones; the method was immunoSEQ multiplex PCR. The sample records some 400,000 clones, just under 90% being singletons. Sequences were obtained from PBMCs or T cells enriched from blood (not recorded which). The V gene is TRBV30, the J gene TRBJ2-3; no clear D. This clonotype was obtained from a woman aged 30 to 39 who had recovered from COVID-19. The CDR3: CAWPRFRTDTQYF. The DNA of the CDR3 is TGTGCCTGGCCCAGGTTCAGGACAGATACGCAGTATTTT. Together with reference TRBV30 and TRBJ2-3, the CDR3 gives the full variable domain: SQTIHQWPATLVQPVGSPLSLECTVEGTSNPNLYWYRQAAGRGLQLLFYSVGIGQISSEVPQNLSASRPQDRQFILSSKKLLLSDSGFYLCAWPRFRTDTQYFGPGTRLTVL.